The present T cell receptor (beta chain) was sequenced within a study of CD8 T cells in ankylosing spondylitis. The length of the CDR3 is 15 residues. Germline V gene sequence: CDR1 SGHAT, CDR2 FQNNGV. Regarding this clonotype: What it binds is unknown. Compared with germline, one end of the junction differs, possibly owing to a read error.

Study findings and constraints: Some motif variants had been reported before (in reactive arthritis synovial fluid and blood). Ankylosing spondylitis blood appeared to be characterized by a TCR beta motif of roughly eight highly homologous variants.

The authors made TCR beta libraries by quantitative 5'-RACE with molecular barcodes. Each CDR3 protein gets one entry after TCRdb re-called the 5' RACE reads with MiXCR. The sample contains 250,000 to 400,000 distinct CDR3 sequences, roughly 12% of which appear only once. The clonotype was recovered from a female donor with ankylosing spondylitis or in good health (not recorded which). The chain couples TRBV11-2 to TRBJ2-7, with 8 bases lining up with TRBD2. What was sequenced was blood, either unsorted or a sorted T cell fraction (not recorded which). CDR3 DNA sequence: TGTGCCAGCAGCTTAATCGGGGGGGTAAGGGACGAGGAGTACTTC. It codes for CASSLIGGVRDEEYF.